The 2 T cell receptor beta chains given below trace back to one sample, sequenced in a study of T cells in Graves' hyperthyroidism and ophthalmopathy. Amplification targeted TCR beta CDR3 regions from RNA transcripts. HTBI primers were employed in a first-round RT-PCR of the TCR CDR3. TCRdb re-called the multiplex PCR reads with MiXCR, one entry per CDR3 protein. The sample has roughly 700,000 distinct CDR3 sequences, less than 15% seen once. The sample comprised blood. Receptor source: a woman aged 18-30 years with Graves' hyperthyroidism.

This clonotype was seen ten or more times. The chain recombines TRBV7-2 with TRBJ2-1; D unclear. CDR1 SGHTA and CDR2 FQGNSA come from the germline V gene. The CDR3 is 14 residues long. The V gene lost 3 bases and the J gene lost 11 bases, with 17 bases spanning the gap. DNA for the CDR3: TGTGCCAGCAGCTTCGGTTTTGTAGTGCCCCAGCAGTTCTTC. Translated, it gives CASSFGFVVPQQFF.

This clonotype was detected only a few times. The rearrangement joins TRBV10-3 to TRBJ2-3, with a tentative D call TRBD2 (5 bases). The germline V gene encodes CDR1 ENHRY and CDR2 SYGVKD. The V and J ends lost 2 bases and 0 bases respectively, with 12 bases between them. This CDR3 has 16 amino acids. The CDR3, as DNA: TGTGCCATCAGTGAGGGAACGGGAATTAGCACAGATACGCAGTATTTT. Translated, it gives CAISEGTGISTDTQYF.